A single sample is the source of the 8 T cell receptor beta chains below, sequenced in a study of blood T cell repertoires in COVID-19 (dated by TCRdb to 2020 to 2021). To prepare the library, the immunoSEQ multiplex PCR assay was applied. Here the immuneACCESS table is served through TCRdb, limited to in-frame sequences with V and J called. Missing clones are a known gap in these copies; in checked studies unresolved V genes cover under half, and the rest lacks a known reason. This sample lists some 180,000 clones; over 75% were detected once. The ten largest account for around 17% of the sample. Sequencing input: peripheral blood. These TCRs come from a man aged 45-65 years with COVID-19, enrolled during active disease.

The rearrangement uses TRBV19 and TRBJ2-7; maybe TRBD2 (5 bases). V shed 5 bases and J shed 0 bases, with 17 bases lying between them. Germline loops: CDR1 LNHDA, CDR2 SQIVND (reference sequence). The CDR3 extends over 16 amino acids. The CDR3, as DNA: TGTGCCAGTAGTGTCGCCCAGGCTCGGGGCTCCTACGAGCAGTACTTC. Encoded protein: CASSVAQARGSYEQYF.

The J gene is TRBJ2-2, the V gene TRBV5-4, with 10 bases that match TRBD1. Germline CDR1 SGHNT, CDR2 YYREEE (reference sequence). Trimming cost V 4 bases and J 5 bases; bases outside gene matches: 5. This CDR3 comprises 15 residues. The CDR3 coding sequence is TGTGCCAGCAGCCCGGACAGGGGGTTGACCGGGGAGCTGTTTTTT. Translation: CASSPDRGLTGELFF.

A few counts support this clone. The chain combines TRBV7-2 with TRBJ2-7; 10 positions match TRBD2. In germline, CDR1 is SGHTA, CDR2 FQGNSA. This CDR3 region has 18 residues. Trimming cost V 1 base and J 3 bases; bases outside gene matches: 12. CDR3 amino acids: CASSLVPSGGSFHYEQYF. DNA of the CDR3: TGTGCCAGCAGCTTAGTTCCTAGCGGGGGATCCTTCCACTACGAGCAGTACTTC.

This clone turned up a few times. The V call is TRBV5-4, the J call TRBJ1-1; D might be TRBD1 (5 bases). Trimming shortened V by 3 bases and J by 1 base, and 10 bases separated the two germline ends. There are 14 residues in the CDR3. CDR1 is SGHNT, CDR2 YYREEE, per germline (reference sequence). The CDR3 DNA sequence: TGTGCCAGCAGCTCATTTGACAGGAACACTGAAGCTTTCTTT. It translates to CASSSFDRNTEAFF.

This clone is a singleton in its sample. This sequence joins TRBV5-1 and TRBJ2-1; D uncertain. The CDR3 runs to 17 residues. CDR1 is SGHRS, CDR2 YFSETQ, per germline. V lost 0 bases, J lost 1 base, and 14 bases lay in between. The chain's CDR3 is CASSLAIGGSSYNEQFF. Here the CDR3 DNA reads TGCGCCAGCAGCTTGGCCATAGGCGGTTCGTCCTACAATGAGCAGTTCTTC.

The chain couples TRBV6-2 or TRBV6-3 to TRBJ1-5; no firm D call. The CDR3 has 16 amino acids. Trimming pared 5 bases from V and 2 bases from J, leaving 16 bases between. In germline, CDR1 is MNHEY, CDR2 SVGEGT. In nucleotides, the CDR3 is TGTGCCAGCAGTCCAAAGGAGGTCGGGGGCAATCAGCCCCAGCATTTT. Translated, it gives CASSPKEVGGNQPQHF.

The gene calls are TRBV27 and TRBJ2-2; 9 nucleotides match TRBD2. This CDR3 has 18 residues. The V gene's germline CDR1 is MNHEY and CDR2 SMNVEV (reference sequence). Unmatched junction bases numbered 13, after V lost 2 bases and J lost 6 bases. The CDR3 spells CASSLTALGLAYPGELFF. In DNA form, the CDR3 reads TGTGCCAGCAGTTTAACGGCCCTGGGACTAGCTTACCCCGGGGAGCTGTTTTTT.

The chain links TRBV27 to TRBJ1-1, with a possible D match to TRBD1 (5 bases). Germline V gene data show CDR1 as MNHEY and CDR2 as SMNVEV (reference sequence). This CDR3 comprises 12 residues. V gave up 4 bases and J gave up 10 bases, with 13 bases separating them. CDR3 coding DNA: TGTGCCAGCAGTTCTCCCGGGGGGTCAGCTTTCTTT. Encoded protein: CASSSPGGSAFF.